This T cell receptor beta chain stems from a study of T cell repertoires in cytomegalovirus infection. About the research overall: Researchers turned to recently identified HLA-C-restricted CMV epitopes as well as well-studied HLA-B-restricted ones. Public TCR beta signatures provided an indication of both CMV infection and a matching HLA type. Study conclusions and caveats: CMV-specific HLA-C-restricted TCR beta clonotypes dominated the ex vivo response. Accumulated public TCR beta family frequency recognized individuals carrying CMV together with the relevant HLA.

Note on this clonotype: Its antigen is unidentified.

TCRdb called the reads again in MiXCR, with one record for every CDR3 protein. The sample has some 350,000 distinct CDR3 sequences; roughly 36% are singletons. From germline, CDR1 is SGHTA and CDR2 FQGNSA. Trimming pared 1 base from V and 1 base from J, leaving 8 bases between. The CDR3 sequence is 14 residues long. This material consisted of cultured PBMCs, taken from culture after CMV antigen stimulation. The gene calls are TRBV7-2 and TRBJ2-7; D perhaps matches TRBD1 (5 bases). This sequence was found in a human donor in good health (CMV status not recorded). Some clones in this sample may be carry-over from other donors' samples. The CDR3 bases are TGTGCCAGCAGCTTAGAGGGGTATTCCTACGAGCAGTACTTC. It yields the protein CASSLEGYSYEQYF.